These 27 T cell receptor beta chains share one sample of origin, sequenced in a study of blood T cell repertoires in COVID-19. Clones were sequenced by immunoSEQ multiplex PCR, and TCRdb holds only the in-frame ones, with some missing. This table has about 110,000 clones, about 79% appearing once. Sequenced input: peripheral blood. The receptors here all came from an elderly woman with active or convalescent COVID-19.

The chain links TRBV18 to TRBJ1-2; D not certain. In germline, CDR1 is KGHSH, CDR2 LQKENI. Trimming removed 0 bases from V and 8 bases from J, with 13 bases in between. The CDR3 has 14 residues. CDR3 in DNA: TGTGCCAGCTCACCACCCCAGGTCATGTTGGGCTACACCTTC. Amino acids: CASSPPQVMLGYTF.

The chain uses TRBV3-1 (or the pseudogene TRBV3-2) and TRBJ2-3; 14 bases agree with TRBD2. The CDR3 length is 16 residues. Trimming at V came to 4 bases and at J to 3 bases, leaving 3 bases not matched to a gene. Germline CDR1 reads LGHDT; CDR2 reads YNNKEL (reference sequence). In DNA form, the CDR3 reads TGTGCCAGCAGCCCTCGGACTAGCGGGAGGACAGATACGCAGTATTTT. Its translation is CASSPRTSGRTDTQYF.

The genes are TRBV9 and TRBJ2-3; D is ambiguous. CDR1 SGDLS and CDR2 YYNGEE come from the germline V gene. Trimming took off 1 base at V and 8 bases at J, with 20 bases between the two ends. This CDR3 comprises 16 residues. The CDR3 loop is CASSVLSQYTPITQYF. CDR3 coding DNA: TGTGCCAGCAGCGTATTATCCCAATATACTCCCATTACGCAGTATTTT.

The rearrangement uses TRBV3-1 (or the pseudogene TRBV3-2) and TRBJ2-1, with 15 bases identical to TRBD2. Trimming removed 4 bases from V and 9 bases from J; junction bases left unmatched: 10. From germline, CDR1 is LGHDT and CDR2 YNNKEL (reference sequence). The CDR3 is 17 amino acids. The CDR3 loop is CASSLAVGLAGGIEQFF. The CDR3 DNA is TGTGCCAGCAGCCTAGCCGTTGGACTAGCGGGAGGGATTGAGCAGTTCTTC.

The chain uses TRBV28 and TRBJ1-1, with D hard to call. The CDR3 loop spans 12 amino acids. V lost 3 bases and J lost 2, with 4 bases in between. The germline V gene encodes CDR1 MDHEN and CDR2 SYDVKM. CDR3 bases: TGTGCCAGCAGTTTCTATAACACTGAAGCTTTCTTT. Amino acids: CASSFYNTEAFF.

The rearrangement links TRBV2 to TRBJ2-7; 11 nucleotides match TRBD1. The CDR3 has 16 amino acids. CDR1 is SNHLY and CDR2 is FYNNEI in the germline V gene. Trimming removed 3 bases from V and 3 bases from J; junction bases left unmatched: 7. The CDR3 nucleotides read TGTGCCAGCAGTGATTTTGGGACAGGGGGGAACTACGAGCAGTACTTC. It is translated as CASSDFGTGGNYEQYF.

This clone is a singleton in its sample. The V call is TRBV10-1, the J call TRBJ1-4, with a weak D call TRBD1 (5 bases). Germline lookup yields CDR1 WNHNN and CDR2 SYGVQD (reference sequence). V gave up 0 bases and J gave up 2 bases, with 16 bases separating them. The CDR3 covers 18 residues. The CDR3 loop reads CASSESEGFGGTNEKLFF. For the CDR3, the DNA is TGCGCCAGCAGTGAGTCTGAGGGGTTCGGGGGGACTAATGAAAAACTGTTTTTT.

J is TRBJ2-2 and V is TRBV2; 8 positions match TRBD1. V gave up 2 bases and J gave up 6 bases; unmatched junction bases: 5. The CDR3 has 15 amino acids. Germline loops: CDR1 SNHLY, CDR2 FYNNEI. CDR3 DNA sequence: TGTGCCAGCAGTGAACAGGGGGCAAGCTCCGGGGAGCTGTTTTTT. Encoded protein: CASSEQGASSGELFF.

As concerns this clone: The same CDR3 can be traced to other DNA sequences in this sample. The chain joins TRBV4-2 to TRBJ2-7; 12 bases are shared with TRBD2. The germline V gene encodes CDR1 LGHNA and CDR2 YNFKEQ. The J segment lost 2 bases and the V segment lost 1 base, leaving 6 bases of the junction unmatched. The CDR3 sequence is 17 residues long. In DNA, the CDR3 is TGTGCCAGCAGCCAAGGGACTAGCGGGACCACGACCTACGAGCAGTACTTC. It is translated as CASSQGTSGTTTYEQYF.

The V and J genes are TRBV3-1 (or the pseudogene TRBV3-2) and TRBJ1-6, with 7 bases lining up with TRBD1. CDR1 is LGHDT and CDR2 is YNNKEL in the germline V gene (reference sequence). The CDR3 is made up of 13 amino acids. Trimming took 7 bases from V and 3 from J; bases not matched to a gene: 0. This CDR3 is CASNRGYNSPLHF. The CDR3 DNA reads as TGTGCCAGCAACAGGGGCTATAATTCACCCCTCCACTTT.

This clone appeared a few times. This sequence joins TRBV29-1 and TRBJ2-2; TRBD2 matches at 8 bases. V shed 2 bases and J 5 bases; nucleotides not matched to a gene: 10. CDR3 size: 16 residues. The germline V gene encodes CDR1 SQVTM and CDR2 ANQGSEA. The CDR3 loop reads CSVERRGGISTGELFF. Here the CDR3 DNA reads TGCAGCGTTGAAAGACGGGGGGGAATTTCGACCGGGGAGCTGTTTTTT.

This rearrangement joins TRBV24-1 to TRBJ2-3; TRBD2 might be the D (6 bases). This CDR3 has 15 amino acids. V was pared by 8 bases and J by 2 bases, with 16 bases between. CDR1 KGHDR and CDR2 SFDVKD come from the germline V gene. CDR3 protein: CATMRGTGLTDTQYF. CDR3 DNA: TGTGCCACCATGCGGGGTACGGGGCTCACAGATACGCAGTATTTT.

The V gene is TRBV6-5, the J gene TRBJ1-5; 7 positions match TRBD1. Germline CDR1 reads MNHEY; CDR2 reads SVGAGI. The CDR3 sequence is 13 residues long. V lost 8 bases to trimming and J lost 4 bases; unmatched junction nucleotides: 5. CDR3 amino acids: CASDRVSNQPQHF. CDR3 in DNA: TGTGCCAGCGACAGGGTTAGTAATCAGCCCCAGCATTTT.

The chain employs TRBV2 and TRBJ2-1; 8 bases are a match to TRBD2. In germline, CDR1 is SNHLY, CDR2 FYNNEI. The V segment lost 7 bases and the J segment 6 bases; nucleotides outside the gene matches: 5. This CDR3 has 13 amino acids. The CDR3 here is CASKREGPNEQFF. CDR3 in DNA: TGTGCCAGCAAACGGGAGGGCCCCAATGAGCAGTTCTTC.

V usage is TRBV27 and J usage is TRBJ2-7; TRBD1 matches 9 bases. Trimming cost V 6 bases and J 2 bases; bases outside gene matches: 8. Germline CDR1 and CDR2: MNHEY and SMNVEV (reference sequence). The CDR3 length is 15 residues. CDR3 coding DNA: TGTGCCAGCAGCCTAGCCAACAGGGGGCCCTACGAGCAGTACTTC. As protein: CASSLANRGPYEQYF.

In nucleotides, the CDR3 is TGTGCCAGCAGCCAAGGACTAGCGGGAGGGCAAAGCTACAATGAGCAGTTCTTC. It yields the protein CASSQGLAGGQSYNEQFF. The chain links TRBV3-1 (or the pseudogene TRBV3-2) to TRBJ2-1, with 14 positions matching TRBD2. This CDR3 comprises 18 residues. The germline gives CDR1 LGHDT, CDR2 YNNKEL (reference sequence). V shed 1 base and J 3 bases; nucleotides not matched to a gene: 5.

V is TRBV25-1 and J is TRBJ2-1; maybe TRBD1 (6 bases). Germline CDR1 reads MGHDK; CDR2 reads SYGVNS. V lost 6 bases and J lost 9, with 12 bases in between. The CDR3 runs to 12 residues. The CDR3 protein is CASRSGGFEQFF. CDR3 nucleotides: TGTGCCAGCAGATCTGGGGGCTTTGAGCAGTTCTTC.

V gene TRBV28 combines with J gene TRBJ2-4; 7 nucleotides match TRBD2. V gave up 4 bases and J gave up 9 bases; unmatched junction bases: 21. CDR1 is MDHEN and CDR2 is SYDVKM in the germline V gene. CDR3 length: 18 residues. CDR3 in DNA: TGTGCCAGCAGTTCTCCGAGTTATGGGGGAGGGCCAATCGCCATTCAGTACTTC. Its translation is CASSSPSYGGGPIAIQYF.

The chain joins TRBV28 to TRBJ2-1; 10 positions agree with TRBD2. The germline CDR1 and CDR2 sequences are MDHEN and SYDVKM. The CDR3 has 16 amino acids. Unmatched junction bases numbered 11, after V lost 6 bases and J lost 6 bases. CDR3 DNA: TGTGCCAGCAGCTCCGCCGGGACTAGCGAGGCCAATGAGCAGTTCTTC. Residues: CASSSAGTSEANEQFF.

This chain uses TRBV30 with TRBJ2-1; TRBD2 matches 7 bases. CDR1 GTSNPN and CDR2 SVGIG come from the germline V gene (reference sequence). This CDR3 has 15 amino acids. V trimming: 3 bases; J trimming: 2 bases; junction bases outside the gene matches: 7. The CDR3 DNA follows: TGTGCCTGGAGACATAGCGGGCGGACCTACAATGAGCAGTTCTTC. Its protein product is CAWRHSGRTYNEQFF.

The chain recombines TRBV28 with TRBJ1-5, with no clear D. The V and J ends lost 11 bases and 4 bases respectively, with 18 bases between them. Germline V gene lookup returns CDR1 MDHEN and CDR2 SYDVKM. The CDR3 covers 14 residues. CDR3 protein: CAAGGGLGNQPQHF. DNA of the CDR3: TGTGCCGCCGGTGGAGGCCTAGGAAATCAGCCCCAGCATTTT.

This clone was seen a single time. The J gene is TRBJ2-5, the V gene TRBV27; tentative D call: TRBD2 (6 bases). Germline CDR1 is MNHEY and CDR2 is SMNVEV (reference sequence). Trimming left V 6 bases short and J 3 bases short, with 17 bases between. This CDR3 spans 15 amino acids. In nucleotides, the CDR3 is TGTGCCAGCAGCCTTCTTAGCGGAATCAAAGAGACCCAGTACTTC. Encoded protein: CASSLLSGIKETQYF.

The chain carries TRBV7-6 and TRBJ2-3; possibly TRBD2 for D (5 bases). The V gene lost 2 bases and the J gene lost 2 bases, with 14 bases spanning the gap. The CDR3 contains 16 residues. Germline V lookup: CDR1 SGHVS, CDR2 FNYEAQ. Written as DNA, the CDR3 is TGTGCCAGCAGCTTATCCCCGGACGGGAACACAGATACGCAGTATTTT. Its protein product is CASSLSPDGNTDTQYF. Full variable domain (rest looked up from reference TRBV7-6 and TRBJ2-3): GAGVSQSPRYKVTKRGQDVALRCDPISGHVSLYWYRQALGQGPEFLTYFNYEAQQDKSGLPNDRFSAERPEGSISTLTIQRTEQRDSAMYRCASSLSPDGNTDTQYFGPGTRLTVL.

The genes are TRBV5-3 and TRBJ2-7; 7 positions match TRBD1. TRBV5-3 is known as an ORF, though its function is uncertain. V lost 3 bases to trimming and J lost 8 bases; unmatched junction nucleotides: 8. The CDR3 extends over 13 amino acids. CDR3: CARSSTGVPKQYF. The DNA of the CDR3 is TGTGCCAGAAGCTCTACAGGGGTCCCGAAGCAGTACTTC.

The sample holds one count of this clone. This chain joins TRBV7-6 and TRBJ1-1; a possible D gene is TRBD1 (5 bases). The CDR3 spans 15 residues. Trimming cost V 1 base and J 1 base, with 10 bases left between them. In germline, CDR1 is SGHVS, CDR2 FNYEAQ. CDR3 nucleotide sequence: TGTGCCAGCAGCTTAGGAGGAACAGGGAACACTGAAGCTTTCTTT. Amino acid sequence: CASSLGGTGNTEAFF.

The gene calls are TRBV6-6 and TRBJ2-5; D may be TRBD2 (6 bases). The CDR3 is made up of 11 amino acids. Trimming removed 7 bases at V and 4 bases at J, with 7 bases between. In germline, CDR1 is MNHNY, CDR2 SVGAGI (reference sequence). The CDR3 region is CASTRGETQYF. CDR3 bases: TGTGCCAGCACGCGGGGAGAGACCCAGTACTTC.

This clone was found once. The CDR3 nucleotides are TGTGCCAGTAGTAGAAAAGTTGGAGGTTTCACTGTGGAGACCCAGTACTTC. Protein sequence: CASSRKVGGFTVETQYF. V and J are TRBV19 and TRBJ2-5; TRBD2 might be the D (5 bases). V lost 4 bases and J 5 bases, leaving 23 bases between the germline ends. Germline V CDR1 and CDR2: LNHDA, SQIVND (reference sequence). The CDR3 runs to 17 residues.